The rows below give T cell receptor beta chains drawn from one sample of a study of blood T cell repertoires in COVID-19. Produced via immunoSEQ multiplex PCR; TCRdb's table is partial and in-frame only. This sample has 400,000 to 550,000 clones, with about 89% found just once. The sequencing input was peripheral blood. The receptors originated from a woman aged 25 to 39 with acute or convalescent COVID-19. Both conserved end residues are part of each CDR3. Each record gives: clone size, D gene, V gene, J gene, CDR3 protein, CDR3 DNA. D genes are given only for firm matches. Clone size is stated in some rows and not others, as once, few, many or a class when expanded.

NA,NA,TRBV28,TRBJ1-4,CASSSTGLNEKLFF,TGTGCCAGCAGTTCGACAGGCCTTAATGAAAAACTGTTTTTT
NA,TRBD1,TRBV11-2,TRBJ1-4,CASSPPGTGSSNEKLFF,TGTGCCAGCAGCCCACCCGGGACAGGGTCATCTAATGAAAAACTGTTTTTT
NA,NA,TRBV5-4,TRBJ2-3,CASSLGTRGDTQYF,TGTGCCAGCAGCTTGGGGACCCGGGGAGATACGCAGTATTTT
NA,NA,TRBV7-9,TRBJ2-7,CASSQAGGASLSYEQYF,TGTGCCAGCAGCCAAGCAGGTGGGGCTTCGTTATCCTACGAGCAGTACTTC
NA,TRBD1,TRBV2,TRBJ1-1,CASRETGDHPGAFF,TGTGCCAGCAGGGAGACAGGGGATCATCCGGGAGCTTTCTTT
NA,NA,TRBV27,TRBJ2-3,CASSFAATDTQYF,TGTGCCAGCAGTTTTGCGGCCACAGATACGCAGTATTTT
NA,NA,TRBV28,TRBJ2-7,CASSFGSSGNEQYF,TGTGCCAGCAGTTTCGGGTCTTCGGGGAACGAGCAGTACTTC
NA,NA,TRBV10-1,TRBJ2-3,CASSESKGDTDTQYF,TGCGCCAGCAGTGAGAGTAAGGGGGACACAGATACGCAGTATTTT
few,NA,TRBV2,TRBJ2-5,CASTRQTQETQYF,TGTGCCAGCACCCGACAGACCCAAGAGACCCAGTACTTC
NA,NA,TRBV6-5,TRBJ2-3,CASSRGRGDTQYF,TGTGCCAGCAGCCGAGGAAGGGGAGATACGCAGTATTTT
NA,TRBD2,TRBV2,TRBJ2-1,CASSEKGLAEQFF,TGTGCCAGCAGTGAAAAAGGACTAGCGGAGCAGTTCTTC
NA,TRBD2,TRBV5-1,TRBJ2-5,CASSLVGGETQYF,TGCGCCAGCAGCTTGGTGGGGGGGGAGACCCAGTACTTC
NA,NA,TRBV27,TRBJ2-2,CASSTKNTGELFF,TGTGCCAGCAGCACTAAGAACACCGGGGAGCTGTTTTTT
NA,NA,TRBV5-1,TRBJ1-1,CASSGRTAGDTEAFF,TGCGCCAGCAGCGGCCGGACAGCGGGGGACACTGAAGCTTTCTTT
NA,NA,TRBV21-1,TRBJ1-5,CASSKEGRGRRQPQHF,TGTGCCAGCAGCAAAGAGGGCAGGGGACGAAGACAGCCCCAGCATTTT
NA,TRBD1,TRBV6-5,TRBJ1-4,CASIRAPGGEKLFF,TGTGCCAGCATCCGGGCCCCAGGGGGCGAAAAACTGTTTTTT
NA,TRBD1,TRBV18,TRBJ1-2,CASSPDRVGDGYTF,TGTGCCAGCTCACCGGACAGGGTTGGGGATGGCTACACCTTC
once,TRBD2,TRBV6-2/TRBV6-3,TRBJ2-1,CASSYSIGPSGGVYNEQFF,TGTGCCAGCAGTTACTCGATAGGGCCTAGCGGGGGGGTTTACAATGAGCAGTTCTTC
NA,NA,TRBV1,TRBJ2-5,CTSSQVEMAGRQETQYF,TGCACCAGCAGCCAAGTCGAAATGGCGGGGAGGCAAGAGACCCAGTACTTC
NA,TRBD1,TRBV5-1,TRBJ2-1,CASSLLGQGASYNEQFF,TGCGCCAGCAGCTTGCTGGGACAGGGGGCGTCCTACAATGAGCAGTTCTTC
NA,TRBD1,TRBV11-2,TRBJ2-1,CASSSAGQGRNEQFF,TGTGCCAGCAGCTCGGCGGGACAGGGGAGAAATGAGCAGTTCTTC
NA,NA,TRBV3-1/TRBV3-2,TRBJ1-2,CASSQDPEGHSYGYTF,TGTGCCAGCAGCCAAGATCCGGAGGGGCACTCCTATGGCTACACCTTC
NA,NA,TRBV5-6,TRBJ1-1,CASSLGGTAEAFF,TGTGCCAGCAGCTTGGGGGGGACTGCTGAAGCTTTCTTT
NA,TRBD2,TRBV6-5,TRBJ2-7,CASARGSSYEQYF,TGTGCCAGCGCGCGGGGGAGCTCCTACGAGCAGTACTTC
NA,TRBD1,TRBV5-5,TRBJ1-4,CASSWTGSTNEKLFF,TGTGCCAGCAGCTGGACAGGATCAACTAATGAAAAACTGTTTTTT
few,TRBD1,TRBV2,TRBJ1-5,CASRVGTGLNQPQHF,TGTGCCAGCAGGGTAGGGACAGGCCTCAATCAGCCCCAGCATTTT
NA,TRBD2,TRBV24-1,TRBJ2-1,CATSDIQGLVHEQFF,TGTGCCACCAGTGATATCCAGGGACTAGTTCATGAGCAGTTCTTC
NA,TRBD2,TRBV3-1/TRBV3-2,TRBJ2-5,CASSQRSGGARETQYF,TGTGCCAGCAGCCAGCGTAGCGGGGGGGCTAGAGAGACCCAGTACTTC
NA,NA,TRBV15,TRBJ2-3,CATSREAADTQYF,TGTGCCACCAGCAGGGAAGCGGCAGATACGCAGTATTTT
NA,TRBD1,TRBV11-2,TRBJ2-7,CASSLRTGGNYEQYF,TGTGCCAGCAGCCTACGGACAGGGGGCAACTACGAGCAGTACTTC
NA,NA,TRBV10-3,TRBJ1-1,CAISIGPPRDTEAFF,TGTGCCATCAGTATAGGTCCCCCTCGGGACACTGAAGCTTTCTTT
NA,TRBD2,TRBV4-1,TRBJ2-1,CASSQGATSGRYNEQFF,TGCGCCAGCAGCCAAGGGGCAACTAGCGGCCGATACAATGAGCAGTTCTTC
NA,NA,TRBV20-1,TRBJ1-2,CSADQLYGYTF,TGCAGTGCTGATCAACTCTATGGCTACACCTTC
NA,TRBD2,TRBV6-5,TRBJ2-5,CASSNRLASETQYF,TGTGCCAGCAGTAACCGACTAGCCTCAGAGACCCAGTACTTC
NA,TRBD1,TRBV2,TRBJ2-2,CASRTGLNTGELFF,TGTGCCAGCAGGACAGGGCTGAACACCGGGGAGCTGTTTTTT
NA,NA,TRBV5-8,TRBJ1-5,CASSLRAQGYNQPQHF,TGTGCCAGCAGCTTGCGGGCTCAGGGGTACAATCAGCCCCAGCATTTT
NA,TRBD1,TRBV7-9,TRBJ1-2,CASSLARTGEGYTF,TGTGCCAGCAGCTTAGCCCGGACAGGCGAGGGCTACACCTTC
NA,NA,TRBV25-1,TRBJ2-2,CASSEFYTGELFF,TGTGCCAGCAGTGAATTCTACACCGGGGAGCTGTTTTTT
NA,NA,TRBV7-2,TRBJ1-1,CASSLRAGVGTEAFF,TGTGCCAGCAGCTTGAGGGCGGGGGTCGGGACTGAAGCTTTCTTT
NA,NA,TRBV6-5,TRBJ1-5,CASSYSSRGDQPQHF,TGTGCCAGCAGTTACTCGTCTCGGGGAGATCAGCCCCAGCATTTT
few,NA,TRBV5-1,TRBJ2-1,CASRESGTRTYNEQFF,TGCGCCAGCAGGGAATCCGGGACAAGGACCTACAATGAGCAGTTCTTC
NA,TRBD1,TRBV20-1,TRBJ1-1,CSASHGQGGWAFF,TGCAGTGCTAGTCATGGACAGGGCGGATGGGCTTTCTTT
NA,NA,TRBV12-3/TRBV12-4,TRBJ2-7,CASSLRVPYEQYF,TGTGCCAGCAGTTTACGGGTCCCATACGAGCAGTACTTC
NA,TRBD1,TRBV28,TRBJ1-6,CASSRDRASPLHF,TGTGCCAGCAGTCGGGACAGGGCCTCACCCCTCCACTTT
NA,NA,TRBV3-1/TRBV3-2,TRBJ1-2,CASSLGGDGYTF,TGTGCCAGCAGCCTAGGGGGGGATGGCTACACCTTC
NA,TRBD1,TRBV7-6,TRBJ2-1,CASSLEDRAYNEQFF,TGTGCCAGCAGCTTAGAGGACAGGGCATACAATGAGCAGTTCTTC